The present TCR beta chain was sequenced within a study of OX40 agonist ivuxolimab in advanced cancers. Study as a whole: Prior anti-PD-1, anti-PD-L1 or anti-CTLA-4 therapy was allowed; more than 30% had some.

Whole-study results and caveats: The specificity for antigen of the expanded peripheral T cells was not determined.

To note about this clone: Antigen unknown.

Libraries were prepared by immunoSEQ multiplex PCR; TCRdb keeps only in-frame clonotypes and omits some of them. The profile shows about 69,000 clones, 85% to 90% of them singletons. Trimming left V 5 bases short and J 0 bases short, with 18 bases between. Per germline, CDR1 SGHDT and CDR2 YYEEEE. CDR3 length: 18 residues. This specimen consisted of CD4+ or CD8+ T cells sorted from blood, obtained in a trial of the OX40 agonist ivuxolimab. The V and J genes are TRBV5-6 and TRBJ2-6; D may be TRBD1 (6 bases). The receptor's source is an adult with an advanced solid tumor such as melanoma, head and neck, liver or kidney cancer. Here the CDR3 reads CASSFASGQFSGANVLTF. The CDR3 DNA is TGTGCCAGCAGTTTTGCTTCGGGACAATTCTCTGGGGCCAACGTCCTGACTTTC.